This T cell receptor beta chain originates from a study of T cell responses to AZD1222 COVID-19 vaccine. This CDR3 comprises 14 residues. Germline V gene data show CDR1 as MNHEY and CDR2 as SMNVEV (reference sequence). V was trimmed by 2 bases and J by 7 bases, leaving 9 bases between them. Study observations and caveats: Dominant CD4 TCR responses targeted spike regions 160-218 and 743-854. Unmutated regions of variants are reportedly targeted by nearly half of spike-specific TCRs.

TCRdb's copy holds only in-frame clones and misses some; the assay was immunoSEQ multiplex PCR. The sample records about 130,000 clones, 80% to 95% being singletons. Comment on this clone: Antigen unknown.

This TCR was recovered from an adult who received the AZD1222 COVID-19 vaccine. Sequencing was performed on peripheral blood, taken 28 days after the second AZD1222 dose. V gene TRBV27 combines with J gene TRBJ1-6; no clear D gene. The CDR3 loop is CASSLNLGNSPLHF. CDR3 in DNA: TGTGCCAGCAGTTTAAATTTGGGGAATTCACCCCTCCACTTT.